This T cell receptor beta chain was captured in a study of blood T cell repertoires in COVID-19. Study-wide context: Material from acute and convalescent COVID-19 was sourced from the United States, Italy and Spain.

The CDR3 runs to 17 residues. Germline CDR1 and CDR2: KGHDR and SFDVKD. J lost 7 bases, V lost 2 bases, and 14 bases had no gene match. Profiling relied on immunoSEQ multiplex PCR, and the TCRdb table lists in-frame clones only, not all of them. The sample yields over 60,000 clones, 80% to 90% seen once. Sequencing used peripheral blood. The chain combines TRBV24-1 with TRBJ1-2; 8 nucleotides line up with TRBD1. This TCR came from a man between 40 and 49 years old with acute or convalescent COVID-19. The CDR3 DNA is TGTGCCACCAGTGATTCGAACCCGGGACAGGTAGCCCCTGGCTACACCTTC. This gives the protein CATSDSNPGQVAPGYTF.